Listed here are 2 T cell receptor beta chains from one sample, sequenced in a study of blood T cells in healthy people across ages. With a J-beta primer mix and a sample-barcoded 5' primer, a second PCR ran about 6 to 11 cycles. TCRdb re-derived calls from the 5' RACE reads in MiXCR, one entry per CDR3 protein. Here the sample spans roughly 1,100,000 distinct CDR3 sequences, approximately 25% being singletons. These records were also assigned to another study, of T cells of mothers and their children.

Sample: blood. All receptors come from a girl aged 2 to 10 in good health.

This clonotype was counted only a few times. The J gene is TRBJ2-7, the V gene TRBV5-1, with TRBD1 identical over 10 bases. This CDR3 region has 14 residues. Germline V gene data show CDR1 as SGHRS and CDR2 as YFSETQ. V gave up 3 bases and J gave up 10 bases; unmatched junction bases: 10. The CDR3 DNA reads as TGCGCCAGCAGCTCACCGACCGGGACAGGGGATCAGTACTTC. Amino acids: CASSSPTGTGDQYF.

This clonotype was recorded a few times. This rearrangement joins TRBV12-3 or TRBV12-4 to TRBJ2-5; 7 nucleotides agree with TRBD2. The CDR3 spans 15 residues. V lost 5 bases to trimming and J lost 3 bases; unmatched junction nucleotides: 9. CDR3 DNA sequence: TGTGCCAGCAGTCGGCCAAGGGCGGGAGAAGAGACCCAGTACTTC. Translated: CASSRPRAGEETQYF.